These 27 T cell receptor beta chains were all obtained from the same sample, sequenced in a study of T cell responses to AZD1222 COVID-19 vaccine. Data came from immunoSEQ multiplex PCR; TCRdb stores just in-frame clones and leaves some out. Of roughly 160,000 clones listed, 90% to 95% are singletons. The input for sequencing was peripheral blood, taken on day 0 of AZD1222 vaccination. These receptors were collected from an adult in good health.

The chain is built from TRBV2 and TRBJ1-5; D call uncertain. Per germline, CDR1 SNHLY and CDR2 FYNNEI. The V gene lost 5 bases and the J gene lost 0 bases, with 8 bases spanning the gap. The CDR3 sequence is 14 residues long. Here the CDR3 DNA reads TGTGCCAGCAGTCCAAGCTATAGCAATCAGCCCCAGCATTTT. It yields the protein CASSPSYSNQPQHF.

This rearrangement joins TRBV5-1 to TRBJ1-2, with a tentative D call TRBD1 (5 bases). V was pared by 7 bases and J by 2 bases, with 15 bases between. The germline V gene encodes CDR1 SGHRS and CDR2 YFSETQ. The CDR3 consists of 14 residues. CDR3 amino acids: CASSTGDGNYGYTF. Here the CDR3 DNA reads TGCGCCAGCTCAACTGGGGACGGAAACTATGGCTACACCTTC.

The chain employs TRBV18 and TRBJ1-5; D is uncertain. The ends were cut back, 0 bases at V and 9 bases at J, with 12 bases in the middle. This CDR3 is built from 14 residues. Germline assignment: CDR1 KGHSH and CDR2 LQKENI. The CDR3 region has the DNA TGTGCCAGCTCACCACCGGGTGTAGGCGCGCCCCAGCATTTT. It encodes CASSPPGVGAPQHF.

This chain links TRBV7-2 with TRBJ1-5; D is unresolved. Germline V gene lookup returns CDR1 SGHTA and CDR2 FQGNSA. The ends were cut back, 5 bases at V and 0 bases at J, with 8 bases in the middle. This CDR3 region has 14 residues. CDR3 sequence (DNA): TGTGCCAGCAGCGCTCCCGATAGCAATCAGCCCCAGCATTTT. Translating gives CASSAPDSNQPQHF.

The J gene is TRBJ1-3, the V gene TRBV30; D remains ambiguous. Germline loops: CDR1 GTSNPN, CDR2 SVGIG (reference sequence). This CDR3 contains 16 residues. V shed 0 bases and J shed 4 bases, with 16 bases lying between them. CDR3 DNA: TGTGCCTGGAGTGTTGATTTTCGCTTTCCAGGAAACACCATATATTTT. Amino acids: CAWSVDFRFPGNTIYF.

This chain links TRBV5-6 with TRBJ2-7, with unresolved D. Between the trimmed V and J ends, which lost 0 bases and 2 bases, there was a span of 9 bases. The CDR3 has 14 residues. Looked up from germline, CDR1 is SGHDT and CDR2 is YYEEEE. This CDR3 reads CASSLGWSPYEQYF. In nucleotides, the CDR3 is TGTGCCAGCAGCTTGGGGTGGTCCCCCTACGAGCAGTACTTC.

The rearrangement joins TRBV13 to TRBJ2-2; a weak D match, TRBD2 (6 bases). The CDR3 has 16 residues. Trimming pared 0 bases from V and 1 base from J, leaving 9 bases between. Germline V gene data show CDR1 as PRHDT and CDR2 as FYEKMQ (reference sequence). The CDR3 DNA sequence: TGTGCCAGCAGCTTAGGTCAGGGACTGAACACCGGGGAGCTGTTTTTT. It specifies CASSLGQGLNTGELFF.

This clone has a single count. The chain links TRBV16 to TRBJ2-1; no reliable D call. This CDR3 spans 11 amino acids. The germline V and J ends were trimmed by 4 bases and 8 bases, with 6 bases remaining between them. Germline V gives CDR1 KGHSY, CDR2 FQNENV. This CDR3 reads CASSLSHEQFF. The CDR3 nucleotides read TGTGCCAGCAGCCTCTCCCATGAGCAGTTCTTC.

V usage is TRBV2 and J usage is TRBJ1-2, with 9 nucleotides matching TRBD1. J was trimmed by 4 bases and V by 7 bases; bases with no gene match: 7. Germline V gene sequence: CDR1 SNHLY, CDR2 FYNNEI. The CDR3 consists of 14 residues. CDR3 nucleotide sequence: TGTGCCAGCAACGCACAGGGACAGGGCTATGGCTACACCTTC. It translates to CASNAQGQGYGYTF.

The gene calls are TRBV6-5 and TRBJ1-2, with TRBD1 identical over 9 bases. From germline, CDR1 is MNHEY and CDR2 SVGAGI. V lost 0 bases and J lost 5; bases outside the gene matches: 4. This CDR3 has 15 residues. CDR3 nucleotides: TGTGCCAGCAGTTACTCCGGACAGGGGAAATATGGCTACACCTTC. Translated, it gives CASSYSGQGKYGYTF.

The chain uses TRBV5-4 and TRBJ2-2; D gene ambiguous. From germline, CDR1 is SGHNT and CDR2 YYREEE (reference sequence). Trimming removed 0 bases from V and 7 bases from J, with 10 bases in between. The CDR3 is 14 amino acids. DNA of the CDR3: TGTGCCAGCAGCTTGGATTGGGTTAACGGGGAGCTGTTTTTT. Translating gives CASSLDWVNGELFF.

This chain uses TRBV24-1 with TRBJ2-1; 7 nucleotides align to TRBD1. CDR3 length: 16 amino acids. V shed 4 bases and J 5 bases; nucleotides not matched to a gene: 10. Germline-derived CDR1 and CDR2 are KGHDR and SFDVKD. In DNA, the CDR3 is TGTGCCACCAGTGAGACAGGGCTTTTACTGAACAATGAGCAGTTCTTC. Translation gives CATSETGLLLNNEQFF.

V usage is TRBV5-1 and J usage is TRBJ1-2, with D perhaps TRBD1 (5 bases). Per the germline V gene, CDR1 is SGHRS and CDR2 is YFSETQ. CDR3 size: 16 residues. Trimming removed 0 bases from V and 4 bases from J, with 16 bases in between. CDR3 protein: CASSLALLQDPYGYTF. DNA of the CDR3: TGCGCCAGCAGCTTGGCCCTATTACAGGACCCCTATGGCTACACCTTC.

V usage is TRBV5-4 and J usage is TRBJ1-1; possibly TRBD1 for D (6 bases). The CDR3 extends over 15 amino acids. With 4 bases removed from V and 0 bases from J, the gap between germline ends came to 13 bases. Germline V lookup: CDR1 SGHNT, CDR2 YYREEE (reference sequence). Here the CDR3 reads CASSRGAEMNTEAFF. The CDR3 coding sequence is TGTGCCAGCAGCCGGGGGGCGGAGATGAACACTGAAGCTTTCTTT.

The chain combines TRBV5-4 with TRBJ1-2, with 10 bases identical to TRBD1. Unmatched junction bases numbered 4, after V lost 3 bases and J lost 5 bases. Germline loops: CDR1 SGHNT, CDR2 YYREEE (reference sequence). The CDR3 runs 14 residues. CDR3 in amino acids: CASSSTGGRYGYTF. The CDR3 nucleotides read TGTGCCAGCAGCTCGACAGGGGGCCGGTATGGCTACACCTTC.

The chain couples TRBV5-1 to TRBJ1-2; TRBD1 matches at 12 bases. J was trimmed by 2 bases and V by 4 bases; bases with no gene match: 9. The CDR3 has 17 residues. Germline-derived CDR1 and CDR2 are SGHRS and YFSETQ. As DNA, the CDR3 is TGCGCCAGCAGCCCGGGGGACAGGGGGCGCGGGAACTATGGCTACACCTTC. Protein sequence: CASSPGDRGRGNYGYTF.

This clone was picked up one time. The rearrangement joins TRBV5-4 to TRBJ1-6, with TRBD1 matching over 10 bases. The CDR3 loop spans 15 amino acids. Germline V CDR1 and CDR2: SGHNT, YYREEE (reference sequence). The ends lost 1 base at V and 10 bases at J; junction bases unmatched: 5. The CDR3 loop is CASSLRQGARSPLHF. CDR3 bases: TGTGCCAGCAGCTTGAGACAGGGGGCAAGATCACCCCTCCACTTT.

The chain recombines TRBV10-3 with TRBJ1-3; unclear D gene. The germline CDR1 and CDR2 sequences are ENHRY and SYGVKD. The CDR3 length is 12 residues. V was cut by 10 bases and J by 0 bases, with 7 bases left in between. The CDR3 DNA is TGTGCCACCTTTGGCTCTGGAAACACCATATATTTT. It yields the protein CATFGSGNTIYF.

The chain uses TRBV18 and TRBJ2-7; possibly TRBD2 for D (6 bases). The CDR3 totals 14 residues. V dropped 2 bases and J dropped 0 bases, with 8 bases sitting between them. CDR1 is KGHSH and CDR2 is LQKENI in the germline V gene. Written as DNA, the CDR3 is TGTGCCAGCTCACCAGGGACTGACTCCTACGAGCAGTACTTC. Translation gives CASSPGTDSYEQYF.

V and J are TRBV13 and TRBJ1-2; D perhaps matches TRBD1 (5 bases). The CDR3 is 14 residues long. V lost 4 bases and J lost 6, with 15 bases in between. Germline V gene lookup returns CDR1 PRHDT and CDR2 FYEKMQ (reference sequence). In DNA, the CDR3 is TGTGCCAGCAGCTCCTCGAGGGGCGTGGATGGCTACACCTTC. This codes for CASSSSRGVDGYTF.

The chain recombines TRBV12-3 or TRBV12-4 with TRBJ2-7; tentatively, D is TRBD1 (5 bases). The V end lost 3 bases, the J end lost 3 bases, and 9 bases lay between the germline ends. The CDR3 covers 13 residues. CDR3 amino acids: CASSFSRDYEQYF. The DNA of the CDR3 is TGTGCCAGCAGTTTCAGCAGGGACTACGAGCAGTACTTC.

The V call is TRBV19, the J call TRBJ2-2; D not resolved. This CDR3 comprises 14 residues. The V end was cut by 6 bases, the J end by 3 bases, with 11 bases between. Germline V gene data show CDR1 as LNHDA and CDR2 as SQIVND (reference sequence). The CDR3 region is CASRVTRDTGELFF. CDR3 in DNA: TGTGCCAGTAGGGTGACGCGTGACACCGGGGAGCTGTTTTTT.

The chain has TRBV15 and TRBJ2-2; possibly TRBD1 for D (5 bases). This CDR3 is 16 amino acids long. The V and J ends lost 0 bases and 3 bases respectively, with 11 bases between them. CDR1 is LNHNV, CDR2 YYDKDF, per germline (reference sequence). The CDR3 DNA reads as TGTGCCACCAGCAGAGATGGGGCAGGATACACCGGGGAGCTGTTTTTT. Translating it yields CATSRDGAGYTGELFF.

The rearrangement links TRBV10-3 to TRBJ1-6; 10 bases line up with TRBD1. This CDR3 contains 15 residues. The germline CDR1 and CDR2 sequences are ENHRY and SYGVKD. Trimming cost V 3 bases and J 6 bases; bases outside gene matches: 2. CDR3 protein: CAISEGDRGNSPLHF. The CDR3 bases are TGTGCCATCAGTGAAGGGGACAGGGGTAATTCACCCCTCCACTTT.

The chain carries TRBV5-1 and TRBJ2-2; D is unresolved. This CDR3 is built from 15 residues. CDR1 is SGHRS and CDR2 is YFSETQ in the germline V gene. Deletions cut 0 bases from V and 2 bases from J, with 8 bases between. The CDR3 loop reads CASSLEAVNTGELFF. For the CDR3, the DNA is TGCGCCAGCAGCTTGGAGGCAGTTAACACCGGGGAGCTGTTTTTT.

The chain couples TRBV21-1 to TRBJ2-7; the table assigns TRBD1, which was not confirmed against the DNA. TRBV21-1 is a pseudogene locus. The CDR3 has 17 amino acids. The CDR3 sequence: CASSKPVEGRGSYEQYF. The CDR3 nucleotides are TGTGCCAGCAGCAAACCCGTTGAGGGCAGGGGGTCGTACGAGCAGTACTTC.

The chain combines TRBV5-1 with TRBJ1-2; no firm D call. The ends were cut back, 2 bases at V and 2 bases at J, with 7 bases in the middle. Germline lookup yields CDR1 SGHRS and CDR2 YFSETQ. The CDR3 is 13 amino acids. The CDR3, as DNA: TGCGCCAGCAGCTTTGACAACAACTATGGCTACACCTTC. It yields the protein CASSFDNNYGYTF.